Listed here are 19 T cell receptor beta chains from one sample, sequenced in a study of monozygotic twins with inflammatory bowel disease. Each CDR3 protein gets one entry in TCRdb, which reprocessed the 5' RACE reads and gives no DNA. The sample data list fewer than 350,000 distinct CDR3 sequences. Sequencing used blood. Receptors were obtained from a human donor with ulcerative colitis or Crohn's disease, or a healthy co-twin of an affected twin (not recorded which).

The V gene is TRBV7-9, the J gene TRBJ2-7; with no DNA, the TCRdb D assignment of TRBD1 cannot be verified. Germline-derived CDR1 and CDR2 are SEHNR and FQNEAQ (reference sequence). The length of the CDR3 is 14 residues. The CDR3 spells CASSTDRESYEQYF.

The chain carries TRBV5-4 and TRBJ2-1; TCRdb's D gene call, TRBD2, goes unchecked for lack of DNA. The CDR3 spans 14 residues. Germline CDR1 reads SGHNT; CDR2 reads YYREEE (reference sequence). CDR3 residues: CASSPLGGHNEQFF.

CDR3 region: CASSPDRLSTLTNEKLFF. The rearrangement links TRBV28 to TRBJ1-4; the D call of TRBD1 rests on TCRdb alone, since no DNA is present to check it. CDR1 is MDHEN and CDR2 is SYDVKM in the germline V gene. The CDR3 runs to 18 residues.

The gene calls are TRBV20-1 and TRBJ2-3; TCRdb designates TRBD1, a call that cannot be tested without DNA. The CDR3 runs to 14 residues. Per the germline V gene, CDR1 is DFQATT and CDR2 is SNEGSKA (reference sequence). CDR3 loop: CSASGRGLADTQYF.

The chain combines TRBV28 with TRBJ2-1; TCRdb lists TRBD1, though no DNA is available to test this call. Germline values: CDR1 MDHEN, CDR2 SYDVKM. CDR3 length equals 16 residues. CDR3 loop: CASSAETGKSYNEQFF.

The chain is built from TRBV6-6 and TRBJ1-1. This CDR3 comprises 14 residues. CDR1 MNHNY and CDR2 SVGAGI come from the germline V gene (reference sequence). The CDR3 sequence: CASSYPTSNTEAFF.

The V call is TRBV7-8, the J call TRBJ2-1; TCRdb proposes TRBD2, but this gene call is untestable without DNA. The germline V gene encodes CDR1 SGHVS and CDR2 FQNEAQ. CDR3 length equals 16 residues. The CDR3 is CASSLVGGGASNEQFF.

The J gene is TRBJ2-3, the V gene TRBV29-1; TCRdb designates TRBD1, a call that cannot be tested without DNA. The CDR3 runs to 15 residues. The germline V gene encodes CDR1 SQVTM and CDR2 ANQGSEA. The CDR3 protein is CSVEKGRGYIDTQYF.

This chain links TRBV30 with TRBJ2-7; TCRdb's D gene call, TRBD1, goes unchecked for lack of DNA. Germline assignment: CDR1 GTSNPN and CDR2 SVGIG (reference sequence). The CDR3 runs to 14 residues. This chain's CDR3 is CAWTPGILPYEQYF. Full variable domain (remainder filled in from reference TRBV30 and TRBJ2-7): SQTIHQWPATLVQPVGSPLSLECTVEGTSNPNLYWYRQAAGRGLQLLFYSVGIGQISSEVPQNLSASRPQDRQFILSSKKLLLSDSGFYLCAWTPGILPYEQYFGPGTRLTVT.

This chain links TRBV5-1 with TRBJ2-1; TCRdb's D call, TRBD2, is unchecked because there is no DNA. This CDR3 has 17 residues. CDR1 is SGHRS and CDR2 is YFSETQ in the germline V gene. CDR3 region: CASSPDGGAGVGGEQFF.

The V call is TRBV7-9, the J call TRBJ2-7; with no DNA, the TCRdb D assignment of TRBD1 cannot be verified. The CDR3 is 13 residues long. In germline, CDR1 is SEHNR, CDR2 FQNEAQ (reference sequence). The CDR3 here is CASSYPSRGEQYF.

The V gene is TRBV6-5, the J gene TRBJ1-1. This CDR3 is built from 13 residues. Per the germline V gene, CDR1 is MNHEY and CDR2 is SVGAGI. CDR3 sequence: CASSYSGSTEAFF.

The chain links TRBV5-1 to TRBJ1-1; TCRdb proposes TRBD1, but this gene call is untestable without DNA. The CDR3 consists of 15 residues. CDR1 SGHRS and CDR2 YFSETQ come from the germline V gene. CDR3 residues: CASSLGGAMNTEAFF.

The gene calls are TRBV6-5 and TRBJ2-7. Germline-derived CDR1 and CDR2 are MNHEY and SVGAGI. The CDR3 covers 12 residues. The CDR3 loop is CASSYAGYEQYF.

V is TRBV6-5 and J is TRBJ2-7. This CDR3 is built from 12 residues. The germline CDR1 and CDR2 sequences are MNHEY and SVGAGI. CDR3 region: CASRSLSYEQYF.

This rearrangement joins TRBV7-2 to TRBJ2-7; TCRdb returns TRBD1, unconfirmable since there is no DNA. Germline CDR1 SGHTA, CDR2 FQGNSA. There are 15 residues in the CDR3. This chain's CDR3 is CASSLIPGQPYEQYF.

This chain links TRBV7-2 with TRBJ2-5. CDR1 is SGHTA and CDR2 is FQGNSA in the germline V gene. The CDR3 totals 11 residues. This CDR3 is CASSSPGAQYF. The variable domain in full, completed from reference TRBV7-2 and TRBJ2-5, reads GAGVSQSPSNKVTEKGKDVELRCDPISGHTALYWYRQSLGQGLEFLIYFQGNSAPDKSGLPSDRFSAERTGGSVSTLTIQRTQQEDSAVYLCASSSPGAQYFGPGTRLLVL.

V is TRBV5-1 and J is TRBJ1-1; lacking DNA, the TRBD1 call made by TCRdb goes unchecked. CDR1 and CDR2 from the germline V gene are SGHRS and YFSETQ. The CDR3 totals 12 residues. The CDR3 reads CASSLASGEAFF.

The rearrangement uses TRBV7-2 and TRBJ1-1. Germline V CDR1 and CDR2: SGHTA, FQGNSA. This CDR3 is 14 amino acids long. The CDR3 here is CASSLTAENTEAFF.